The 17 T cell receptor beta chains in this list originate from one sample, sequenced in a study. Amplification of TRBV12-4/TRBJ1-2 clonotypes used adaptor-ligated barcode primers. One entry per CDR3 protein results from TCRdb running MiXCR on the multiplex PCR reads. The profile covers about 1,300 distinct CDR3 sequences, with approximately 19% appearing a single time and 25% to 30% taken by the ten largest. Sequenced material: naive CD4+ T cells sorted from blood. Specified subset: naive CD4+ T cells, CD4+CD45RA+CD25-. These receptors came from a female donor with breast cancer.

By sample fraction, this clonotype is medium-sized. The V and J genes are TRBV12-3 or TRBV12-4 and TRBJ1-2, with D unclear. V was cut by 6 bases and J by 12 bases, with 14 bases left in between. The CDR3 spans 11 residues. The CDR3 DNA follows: TGTGCCAGCAGCCGCGCGGGAGGGAACACCTTC. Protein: CASSRAGGNTF.

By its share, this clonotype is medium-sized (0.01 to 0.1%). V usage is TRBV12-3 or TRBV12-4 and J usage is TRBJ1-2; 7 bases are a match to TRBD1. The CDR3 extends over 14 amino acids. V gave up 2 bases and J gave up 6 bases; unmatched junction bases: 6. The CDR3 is CASSLSGTVNGYTF. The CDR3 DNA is TGTGCCAGCAGTTTATCCGGGACAGTCAATGGCTACACCTTC.

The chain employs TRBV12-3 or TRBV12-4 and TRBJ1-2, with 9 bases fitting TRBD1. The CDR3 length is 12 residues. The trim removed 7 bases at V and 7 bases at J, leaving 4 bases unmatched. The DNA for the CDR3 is TGTGCCAGCACCGGGACAGGGACTGGCTACACCTTC. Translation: CASTGTGTGYTF.

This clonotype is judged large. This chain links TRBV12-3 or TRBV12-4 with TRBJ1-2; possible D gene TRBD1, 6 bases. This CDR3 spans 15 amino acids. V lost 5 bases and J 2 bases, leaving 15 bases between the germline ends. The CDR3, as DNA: TGTGCCAGCAGTCGGGACACCATTATCAACTATGGCTACACCTTC. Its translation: CASSRDTIINYGYTF.

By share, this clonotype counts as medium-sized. The CDR3 loop reads CASSRPIGGGYTF. The CDR3, as DNA: TGTGCCAGCAGTAGGCCGATAGGAGGAGGCTACACCTTC. The rearrangement links TRBV12-3 or TRBV12-4 to TRBJ1-2; no firm D call. Trimming shortened V by 5 bases and J by 8 bases, and 15 bases separated the two germline ends. The CDR3 runs 13 residues.

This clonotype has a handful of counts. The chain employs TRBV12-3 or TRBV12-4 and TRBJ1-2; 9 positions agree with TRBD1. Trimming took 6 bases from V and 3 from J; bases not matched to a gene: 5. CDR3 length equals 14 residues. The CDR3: CASSFRDRDYGYTF. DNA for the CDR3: TGTGCCAGCAGCTTCCGGGACAGGGACTATGGCTACACCTTC.

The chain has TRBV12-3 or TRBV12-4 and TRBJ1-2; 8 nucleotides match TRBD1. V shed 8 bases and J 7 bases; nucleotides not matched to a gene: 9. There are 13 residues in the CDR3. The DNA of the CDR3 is TGTGCCAGCGACGGACAGGGAGCATCTGGCTACACCTTC. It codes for CASDGQGASGYTF.

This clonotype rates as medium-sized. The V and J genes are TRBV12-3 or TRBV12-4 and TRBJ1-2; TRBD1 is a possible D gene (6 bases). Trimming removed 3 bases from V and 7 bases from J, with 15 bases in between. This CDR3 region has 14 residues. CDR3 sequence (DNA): TGTGCCAGCAGTTTTACAGGGCCGGAGGGTGGCTACACCTTC. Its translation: CASSFTGPEGGYTF.

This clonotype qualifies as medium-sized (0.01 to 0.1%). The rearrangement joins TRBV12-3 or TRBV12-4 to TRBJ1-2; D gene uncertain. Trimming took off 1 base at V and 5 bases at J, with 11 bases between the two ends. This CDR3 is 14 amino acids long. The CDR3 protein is CASSLGGPGYGYTF. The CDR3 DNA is TGTGCCAGCAGTTTAGGCGGACCGGGATATGGCTACACCTTC.

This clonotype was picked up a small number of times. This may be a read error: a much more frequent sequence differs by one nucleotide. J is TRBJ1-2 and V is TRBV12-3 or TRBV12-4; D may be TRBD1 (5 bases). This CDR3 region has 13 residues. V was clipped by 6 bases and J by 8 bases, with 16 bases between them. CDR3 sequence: CASRPTEPAGYTF. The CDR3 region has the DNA TGTGCCAGCAGGCCGACAGAACCGGCAGGCTACACCTTC.

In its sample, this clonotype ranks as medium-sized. CDR3 sequence (DNA): TGTGCCAGCAGTCCGGACAGGGTATATGGCTACACCTTC. Protein product: CASSPDRVYGYTF. J is TRBJ1-2 and V is TRBV12-3 or TRBV12-4, with 8 bases identical to TRBD1. With 5 bases clipped from V and 5 bases from J, the junction kept 4 bases outside the gene matches. CDR3 length: 13 amino acids.

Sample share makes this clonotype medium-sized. The CDR3 loop reads CASSSGPFYGYTF. CDR3 DNA: TGTGCCAGCAGCTCGGGGCCTTTCTATGGCTACACCTTC. This rearrangement joins TRBV12-3 or TRBV12-4 to TRBJ1-2; possible D gene TRBD1, 5 bases. V was pared by 6 bases and J by 4 bases, with 12 bases between. This CDR3 spans 13 amino acids.

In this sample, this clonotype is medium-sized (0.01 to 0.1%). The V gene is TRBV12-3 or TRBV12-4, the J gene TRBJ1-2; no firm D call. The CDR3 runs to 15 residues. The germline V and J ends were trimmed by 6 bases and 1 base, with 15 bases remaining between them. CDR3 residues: CASRRQAPGNYGYTF. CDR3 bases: TGTGCCAGCAGGAGGCAGGCTCCGGGTAACTATGGCTACACCTTC.

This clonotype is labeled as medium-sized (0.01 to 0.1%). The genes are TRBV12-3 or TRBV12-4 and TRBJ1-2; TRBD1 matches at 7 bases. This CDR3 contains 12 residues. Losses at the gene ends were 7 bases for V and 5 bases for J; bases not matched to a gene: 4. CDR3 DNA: TGTGCCAGCACCTGGGACAGATATGGCTACACCTTC. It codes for CASTWDRYGYTF.

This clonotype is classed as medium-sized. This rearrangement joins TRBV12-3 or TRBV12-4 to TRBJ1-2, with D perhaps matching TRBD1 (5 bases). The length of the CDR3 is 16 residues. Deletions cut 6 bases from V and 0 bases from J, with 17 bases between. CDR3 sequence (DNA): TGTGCCAGCAGGCCCCACTCGGGGCTTTCTAACTATGGCTACACCTTC. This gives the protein CASRPHSGLSNYGYTF.

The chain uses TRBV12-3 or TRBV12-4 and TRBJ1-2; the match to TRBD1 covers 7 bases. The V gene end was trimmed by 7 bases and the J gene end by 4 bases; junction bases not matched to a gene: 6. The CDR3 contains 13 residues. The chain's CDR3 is CASNNRGLYGYTF. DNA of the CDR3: TGTGCCAGCAACAACAGGGGCCTCTATGGCTACACCTTC.

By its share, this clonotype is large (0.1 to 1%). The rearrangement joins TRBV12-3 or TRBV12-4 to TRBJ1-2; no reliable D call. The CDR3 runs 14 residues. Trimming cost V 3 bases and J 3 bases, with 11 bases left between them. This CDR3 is CASSFAGSHYGYTF. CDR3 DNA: TGTGCCAGCAGTTTTGCCGGGAGCCACTATGGCTACACCTTC.